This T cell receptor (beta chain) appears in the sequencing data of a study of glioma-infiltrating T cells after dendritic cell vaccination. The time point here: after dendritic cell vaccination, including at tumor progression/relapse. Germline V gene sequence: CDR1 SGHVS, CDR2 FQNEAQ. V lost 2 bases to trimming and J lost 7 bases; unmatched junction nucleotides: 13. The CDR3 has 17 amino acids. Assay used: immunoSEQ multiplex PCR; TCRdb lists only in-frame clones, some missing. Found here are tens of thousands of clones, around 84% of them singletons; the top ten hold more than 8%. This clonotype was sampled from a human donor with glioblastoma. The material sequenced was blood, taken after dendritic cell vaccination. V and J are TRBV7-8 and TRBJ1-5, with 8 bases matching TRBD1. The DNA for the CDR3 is TGTGCCAGCAGCTTAAGGGGGGCAGGGGGCGCCGGACAGCCCCAGCATTTT. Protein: CASSLRGAGGAGQPQHF. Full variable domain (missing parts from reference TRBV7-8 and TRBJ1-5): GAGVSQSPRYKVAKRGQDVALRCDPISGHVSLFWYQQALGQGPEFLTYFQNEAQLDKSGLPSDRFFAERPEGSVSTLKIQRTQQEDSAVYLCASSLRGAGGAGQPQHFGDGTRLSIL.